Below are 23 T cell receptor beta chains sequenced from a single sample in a study of PD-1 blockade in classical Hodgkin lymphoma. Clones were read by immunoSEQ multiplex PCR, and TCRdb kept only the in-frame ones, dropping some. The data show about 7,100 clones, about three quarters seen once. Every patient had relapsed following autologous stem cell transplantation, and cohorts differed in brentuximab vedotin exposure. Source: peripheral blood mononuclear cells (PBMCs), taken at baseline. These receptor sequences come from a human donor with classical Hodgkin lymphoma.

The rearrangement uses TRBV18 and TRBJ2-7; D uncertain. Germline-derived CDR1 and CDR2 are KGHSH and LQKENI. Trimming removed 5 bases from V and 7 bases from J, with 12 bases in between. The CDR3 length is 12 residues. The chain's CDR3 is CASSISEWEQYF. The CDR3 bases are TGTGCCAGCTCAATAAGTGAGTGGGAGCAGTACTTC.

V is TRBV6-1 and J is TRBJ1-2, with TRBD1 as a possible D gene (6 bases). Trimming cost V 4 bases and J 4 bases, with 10 bases left between them. Germline loops: CDR1 MNHNS, CDR2 SASEGT. The CDR3 sequence is 13 residues long. CDR3 DNA sequence: TGTGCCAGCAGTGCCTTAGGGGGCTATGGCTACACCTTC. It specifies CASSALGGYGYTF.

This clone was seen just once. The chain recombines TRBV5-6 with TRBJ1-6; TRBD1 aligns across 8 bases. V shed 1 base, J shed 1 base, and the junction held 10 bases outside the gene matches. The germline V gene encodes CDR1 SGHDT and CDR2 YYEEEE. The CDR3 extends over 19 amino acids. The CDR3 bases are TGTGCCAGCAGCTTGCGAGGGGCAGGGGGCATATCCTATAATTCACCCCTCCACTTT. Its translation is CASSLRGAGGISYNSPLHF.

This clone was observed a few times. J is TRBJ2-5 and V is TRBV30; D gene unclear. The V and J ends lost 4 bases and 6 bases respectively, with 9 bases between them. The CDR3 sequence is 11 residues long. CDR1 and CDR2 (germline): GTSNPN, SVGIG (reference sequence). The CDR3 bases are TGTGCCTGGAATAGGGCGAAGACCCAGTACTTC. This translates into CAWNRAKTQYF.

The V call is TRBV25-1, the J call TRBJ1-4; D possibly corresponds to TRBD1 (6 bases). CDR1 MGHDK and CDR2 SYGVNS come from the germline V gene. CDR3 length equals 16 residues. The ends were cut back, 4 bases at V and 0 bases at J, with 12 bases in the middle. The CDR3 here is CASSANRVPTNEKLFF. CDR3 sequence (DNA): TGTGCCAGCAGTGCCAACAGGGTCCCAACTAATGAAAAACTGTTTTTT. Full variable domain (outside the CDR3, taken from reference TRBV25-1 and TRBJ1-4): EADIYQTPRYLVIGTGKKITLECSQTMGHDKMYWYQQDPGMELHLIHYSYGVNSTEKGDLSSESTVSRIRTEHFPLTLESARPSHTSQYLCASSANRVPTNEKLFFGSGTQLSVL.

This clone was seen just once. The rearrangement links TRBV2 to TRBJ1-3, with D tentatively TRBD1 (5 bases). V was shortened by 4 bases and J by 0 bases, with 13 bases between the two germline ends. The CDR3 covers 16 residues. Germline CDR1 reads SNHLY; CDR2 reads FYNNEI. CDR3 sequence: CASSGGRVGSGNTIYF. The CDR3 coding sequence is TGTGCCAGCAGTGGGGGACGGGTGGGCTCTGGAAACACCATATATTTT.

The rearrangement joins TRBV29-1 to TRBJ1-1, with D tentatively TRBD1 (6 bases). The CDR3 length is 13 residues. Trimming removed 7 bases at V and 1 base at J, with 13 bases between. Germline lookup yields CDR1 SQVTM and CDR2 ANQGSEA. Here the CDR3 reads CSARGSENTEAFF. The CDR3 coding sequence is TGCAGCGCAAGGGGGAGTGAGAACACTGAAGCTTTCTTT.

The V call is TRBV6-5, the J call TRBJ1-4; D gene ambiguous. Germline CDR1 reads MNHEY; CDR2 reads SVGAGI. This CDR3 comprises 16 residues. V gave up 0 bases and J gave up 2 bases, with 10 bases separating them. CDR3 residues: CASSYSAILTNEKLFF. The CDR3 coding sequence is TGTGCCAGCAGTTACTCGGCAATTCTTACTAATGAAAAACTGTTTTTT.

CDR3 nucleotides: TGTGCCAGCAGGCCCCAGGCTTACTCTGGAAACACCATATATTTT. Translation: CASRPQAYSGNTIYF. This chain links TRBV6-5 with TRBJ1-3; D call uncertain. Trimming took 6 bases from V and 0 from J, leaving 12 bases between them. The CDR3 consists of 15 residues. CDR1 is MNHEY and CDR2 is SVGAGI in the germline V gene.

This clone appeared a few times. The chain carries TRBV6-6 and TRBJ1-5; D is ambiguous. The V gene's germline CDR1 is MNHNY and CDR2 SVGAGI (reference sequence). V gave up 0 bases and J gave up 5 bases, with 2 bases separating them. The CDR3 has 12 amino acids. The CDR3 region is CASSYSDQPQHF. The CDR3 DNA is TGTGCCAGCAGTTACTCTGATCAGCCCCAGCATTTT.

This clone was seen only once. The chain employs TRBV19 and TRBJ1-1, with 7 bases fitting TRBD1. The germline gives CDR1 LNHDA, CDR2 SQIVND (reference sequence). This CDR3 is 13 amino acids long. Trimming cost V 8 bases and J 1 base; bases outside gene matches: 4. The CDR3: CASEDRQNTEAFF. The DNA of the CDR3 is TGTGCCAGTGAGGACAGGCAGAACACTGAAGCTTTCTTT.

V is TRBV25-1 and J is TRBJ2-2; D perhaps matches TRBD2 (5 bases). The germline V gene encodes CDR1 MGHDK and CDR2 SYGVNS. CDR3 size: 13 residues. Trimming took 7 bases from V and 7 from J, leaving 13 bases between them. DNA of the CDR3: TGTGCCAGCAAATCTGAGGGTTTCGGGGAGCTGTTTTTT. Translating it yields CASKSEGFGELFF.

The V call is TRBV27, the J call TRBJ2-1; 10 bases are shared with TRBD1. Germline CDR1 and CDR2: MNHEY and SMNVEV (reference sequence). The CDR3 loop spans 19 amino acids. The trim removed 6 bases at V and 0 bases at J, leaving 14 bases unmatched. CDR3 coding DNA: TGTGCCAGCAGGCATCTTCCGGGACAGGGGTCGAGCTCCTACAATGAGCAGTTCTTC. Its protein is CASRHLPGQGSSSYNEQFF.

The V gene is TRBV5-4, the J gene TRBJ2-7; D gene uncertain. Looked up from germline, CDR1 is SGHNT and CDR2 is YYREEE (reference sequence). The V and J ends lost 0 bases and 7 bases respectively, with 8 bases between them. The CDR3 totals 12 residues. This CDR3 reads CASSLVPTEQYF. CDR3 coding DNA: TGTGCCAGCAGCTTGGTACCTACGGAGCAGTACTTC.

The genes are TRBV4-2 and TRBJ2-1; D remains unclear. The V and J ends lost 5 bases and 0 bases respectively, with 11 bases between them. CDR1 and CDR2 from the germline V gene are LGHNA and YNFKEQ. The CDR3 length is 15 residues. The CDR3: CASSTLRSSYNEQFF. The CDR3 DNA reads TGTGCCAGCAGCACCTTGCGTTCCTCCTACAATGAGCAGTTCTTC.

The chain combines TRBV11-2 with TRBJ1-6; 8 bases fit TRBD1. The ends lost 0 bases at V and 7 bases at J; junction bases unmatched: 8. Germline V lookup: CDR1 SGHAT, CDR2 FQNNGV. The CDR3 is 17 amino acids. CDR3 amino acids: CASSLDFGQGANSPLHF. The CDR3 bases are TGTGCCAGCAGCTTAGACTTCGGACAGGGAGCAAATTCACCCCTCCACTTT.

The genes are TRBV5-4 and TRBJ1-1, with D perhaps TRBD1 (6 bases). V gave up 9 bases and J gave up 5 bases, with 17 bases separating them. The germline gives CDR1 SGHNT, CDR2 YYREEE (reference sequence). This CDR3 has 13 amino acids. The CDR3: CATRGGAVTEAFF. In DNA, the CDR3 is TGTGCCACCCGGGGGGGGGCGGTAACTGAAGCTTTCTTT.

The chain uses TRBV7-6 and TRBJ2-5; D gene unclear. This CDR3 comprises 12 residues. Germline V gene sequence: CDR1 SGHVS, CDR2 FNYEAQ. V lost 2 bases and J 4 bases, leaving 5 bases between the germline ends. The CDR3 coding sequence is TGTGCCAGCAGCTTAAAGGGAGAGACCCAGTACTTC. It is translated as CASSLKGETQYF. Looking up the rest from reference TRBV7-6 and TRBJ2-5 gives the full variable domain: GAGVSQSPRYKVTKRGQDVALRCDPISGHVSLYWYRQALGQGPEFLTYFNYEAQQDKSGLPNDRFSAERPEGSISTLTIQRTEQRDSAMYRCASSLKGETQYFGPGTRLLVL.

V is TRBV9 and J is TRBJ2-1, with 11 bases matching TRBD2. The CDR3 has 17 amino acids. V shed 3 bases, J shed 7 bases, and the junction held 12 bases outside the gene matches. CDR1 is SGDLS, CDR2 YYNGEE, per germline. The CDR3 is CASSADSSGGFGNEQFF. For the CDR3, the DNA is TGTGCCAGCAGCGCCGATTCTAGCGGGGGGTTCGGGAATGAGCAGTTCTTC.

This clone was detected a few times. The rearrangement links TRBV4-1 to TRBJ2-1; the D is unclear. CDR3 size: 14 residues. Trimming removed 0 bases from V and 5 bases from J, with 8 bases in between. Germline V gene lookup returns CDR1 MGHRA and CDR2 YSYEKL. CDR3 in DNA: TGCGCCAGCAGCCAAGATCCGGCGGACAATGAGCAGTTCTTC. Amino acids: CASSQDPADNEQFF.

This chain uses TRBV11-2 with TRBJ2-2, with unresolved D. CDR1 and CDR2 from the germline V gene are SGHAT and FQNNGV. The CDR3 length is 15 residues. V was trimmed by 5 bases and J by 0 bases, leaving 10 bases between them. The CDR3 nucleotides are TGTGCCAGCAGCCAGATCGTTGCGAACACCGGGGAGCTGTTTTTT. Its translation is CASSQIVANTGELFF.

This sequence joins TRBV2 and TRBJ2-7; TRBD1 matches at 8 bases. The CDR3 runs 15 residues. The V and J ends lost 7 bases and 0 bases, in that order; junction bases with no gene match: 8. From germline, CDR1 is SNHLY and CDR2 FYNNEI. The CDR3 region is CASTPGQGISYEQYF. Written as DNA, the CDR3 is TGTGCCAGCACCCCCGGACAGGGTATCTCCTACGAGCAGTACTTC.

The chain uses TRBV10-2 and TRBJ2-1, with a weak D call TRBD2 (5 bases). In germline, CDR1 is WSHSY, CDR2 SAAADI. The length of the CDR3 is 16 residues. V was pared by 3 bases and J by 4 bases, with 16 bases between. CDR3 nucleotides: TGCGCCAGCAGTGAAGATCCCCCGGGGTCATACAATGAGCAGTTCTTC. This gives the protein CASSEDPPGSYNEQFF.